Described below is a single T cell receptor beta chain sequence and its context. Its antigen is unidentified. These data come from a study of CD8 T cells in ankylosing spondylitis. Study-level findings and limits: Seemingly distinctive of ankylosing spondylitis blood was a TCR beta motif formed by eight highly homologous variants. Reactive arthritis synovial fluid and blood were previously reported to contain some motif variants.

A quantitative 5'-RACE method, one with molecular barcodes, was used to make TCR beta libraries. TCRdb analysed the 5' RACE reads with MiXCR anew, one entry per CDR3 protein. Of about 390,000 distinct CDR3 sequences detected, more than 20% appear once; the ten largest clones hold approximately 15%. The CDR3 loop spans 13 amino acids. Germline V CDR1 and CDR2: MNHEY, SVGEGT. Trimming pared 7 bases from V and 5 bases from J, leaving 11 bases between. Sequenced: blood, either unsorted or a sorted T cell fraction (not recorded which). The receptor comes from a male donor with ankylosing spondylitis. The rearrangement joins TRBV6-2 or TRBV6-3 to TRBJ1-4; D not certain. CDR3 residues: CASKNSGNEKLFF. The DNA for the CDR3 is TGTGCCAGCAAGAATAGCGGAAATGAAAAACTGTTTTTT.